This is a list of T cell receptor beta chains from one sample in a study of Graves' ophthalmopathy and Graves' hyperthyroidism. One entry per CDR3 protein, called by TCRdb with MiXCR from the multiplex PCR reads. The profile shows 200,000 to 250,000 distinct CDR3 sequences, roughly 21% of them singletons. Material: peripheral blood. The receptors were sampled from a woman aged 45-65 years with Graves' ophthalmopathy. Each CDR3 is given with its conserved first and last residue. D genes are given only for firm matches. Expanded clones are given a class, and other clones once, few, many or no size at all.

CDR3 protein	CDR3 DNA	D gene	clone size	V gene	J gene
CASWGNTEAFF	TGTGCCAGCTGGGGCAACACTGAAGCTTTCTTT	.	many	TRBV7-8	TRBJ1-1
CASSLKPGALIAEAFF	TGTGCCAGCAGCTTAAAACCGGGGGCCCTTATCGCTGAAGCTTTCTTT	.	many	TRBV11-2	TRBJ1-1
CASKSGTGGSPLHF	TGTGCCAGCAAATCCGGGACAGGGGGTTCACCCCTCCACTTT	TRBD1	many	TRBV19	TRBJ1-6
CASSYTVFATGRGETQYF	TGTGCCAGCAGTTACACGGTTTTCGCGACAGGGAGGGGTGAGACCCAGTACTTC	.	few	TRBV6-5	TRBJ2-5
CASSLTYREPYEQYF	TGTGCCAGCAGTTTAACTTACAGGGAACCCTACGAGCAGTACTTC	.	many	TRBV27	TRBJ2-7
CASSYSWTQTNYGYTF	TGTGCCAGCAGTTACTCGTGGACACAGACTAACTATGGCTACACCTTC	.	.	TRBV6-5	TRBJ1-2
CASSLVAGPTGEQYF	TGCGCCAGCAGCTTGGTAGCGGGCCCGACGGGGGAGCAGTACTTC	TRBD2	few	TRBV5-1	TRBJ2-7
CASSLQGARITEAFF	TGTGCCAGCAGTTTACAGGGGGCGCGCATCACTGAAGCTTTCTTT	TRBD1	few	TRBV27	TRBJ1-1
CASSLYTSGSPYEQYF	TGTGCCAGCAGTTTATATACTAGCGGGAGTCCCTACGAGCAGTACTTC	TRBD2	many	TRBV28	TRBJ2-7
CASSYGTMNTEAFF	TGTGCCAGCAGTTACGGGACGATGAACACTGAAGCTTTCTTT	.	many	TRBV6-6	TRBJ1-1
CASSPRDRGVEQYF	TGTGCCAGCAGTCCCCGGGACCGAGGCGTCGAGCAGTACTTC	.	many	TRBV27	TRBJ2-7
CAWSGPAMNTEAFF	TGTGCCTGGAGTGGTCCAGCGATGAACACTGAAGCTTTCTTT	.	many	TRBV30	TRBJ1-1
CASSVAVGPQETQYF	TGTGCCAGCAGCGTAGCTGTCGGGCCCCAGGAGACCCAGTACTTC	.	.	TRBV9	TRBJ2-5
CAISEIGGRGQPQHF	TGTGCCATCAGTGAGATCGGGGGGCGAGGTCAGCCCCAGCATTTT	.	many	TRBV10-3	TRBJ1-5
CASALRLAGGQETQYF	TGTGCTAGTGCCCTAAGGTTAGCGGGAGGTCAAGAGACCCAGTACTTC	TRBD2	.	TRBV12-5	TRBJ2-5
CASIRSPQGEQYF	TGTGCCAGCATCCGAAGTCCCCAGGGCGAGCAGTACTTC	.	.	TRBV11-2	TRBJ2-7
CASSTKGAASNQPQHF	TGTGCCAGCAGCACCAAGGGGGCAGCTAGCAATCAGCCCCAGCATTTT	TRBD1	many	TRBV6-1	TRBJ1-5
CASSYQDSVAYEQYF	TGTGCCAGCAGTTACCAGGACAGTGTTGCCTACGAGCAGTACTTC	.	many	TRBV6-2/TRBV6-3	TRBJ2-7
CSARLTYEQYF	TGCAGTGCTAGACTTACCTACGAGCAGTACTTC	.	many	TRBV20-1	TRBJ2-7
CAISGTSGEETQYF	TGTGCCATCAGTGGGACTAGCGGGGAAGAGACCCAGTACTTC	TRBD2	many	TRBV10-3	TRBJ2-5
CASSVVGGTGELFF	TGTGCCAGCAGCGTAGTGGGGGGCACCGGGGAGCTGTTTTTT	.	.	TRBV9	TRBJ2-2
CASSQSRTGSYGYTF	TGTGCCAGCAGTCAGAGCCGTACAGGGTCGTATGGCTACACCTTC	.	many	TRBV12-3/TRBV12-4	TRBJ1-2
CASSFLRGTEAFF	TGTGCCAGCAGCTTTCTGAGGGGCACTGAAGCTTTCTTT	.	.	TRBV7-2	TRBJ1-1
CASSHSVGSPLHF	TGTGCCAGCAGCCACTCGGTGGGGTCACCCCTCCACTTT	.	.	TRBV6-4	TRBJ1-6
CASSPMLAATYEQYF	TGTGCCAGCAGCCCAATGCTAGCGGCAACCTACGAGCAGTACTTC	TRBD2	many	TRBV7-9	TRBJ2-7
CASSPRSSNDGTGELFF	TGCGCCAGCAGCCCGCGCTCCTCGAACGATGGGACCGGGGAGCTGTTTTTT	.	few	TRBV5-1	TRBJ2-2
CASSFGQGGPEAFF	TGCGCCAGCAGCTTCGGACAGGGGGGGCCTGAAGCTTTCTTT	TRBD1	many	TRBV5-1	TRBJ1-1
CASSPMLGIEQYF	TGTGCCAGCAGCCCCATGTTGGGGATCGAGCAGTACTTC	.	.	TRBV2	TRBJ2-7
CASSLNERTGYTF	TGTGCCAGCAGCTTGAACGAGAGGACTGGCTACACCTTC	.	many	TRBV7-3	TRBJ1-2
CASSEAGQTGELFF	TGTGCCAGCAGTGAGGCAGGGCAAACCGGGGAGCTGTTTTTT	.	.	TRBV25-1	TRBJ2-2
CASSSGQVGHTF	TGTGCCAGCAGCTCGGGTCAGGTGGGCCACACCTTC	.	few	TRBV5-6	TRBJ1-2
CSVGPGQGELFF	TGCAGCGTTGGGCCCGGTCAAGGGGAGCTGTTTTTT	.	many	TRBV29-1	TRBJ2-2
CASSSRTARPNTEAFF	TGTGCCAGCAGTTCAAGGACAGCGAGACCGAACACTGAAGCTTTCTTT	.	many	TRBV28	TRBJ1-1
CASIYLPGQGSNQPQHF	TGTGCCAGCATTTACCTCCCGGGACAGGGCAGCAATCAGCCCCAGCATTTT	TRBD1	.	TRBV6-7	TRBJ1-5
CASSFSWRGDHPQHF	TGTGCCAGCAGTTTCTCCTGGCGGGGGGATCATCCCCAGCATTTT	.	.	TRBV6-5	TRBJ1-5
CASSKTSGRAQETQYF	TGTGCCAGCAGCAAGACTAGCGGGAGGGCACAAGAGACCCAGTACTTC	TRBD2	many	TRBV7-3	TRBJ2-5
CASSKQGFEPQHF	TGTGCCAGCAGTAAACAGGGTTTTGAGCCCCAGCATTTT	.	.	TRBV12-3/TRBV12-4	TRBJ1-5
CASSLSKTGGNQPQHF	TGTGCCAGCAGTTTATCGAAGACAGGGGGCAATCAGCCCCAGCATTTT	TRBD1	few	TRBV27	TRBJ1-5
CASRLAGDSHEQYF	TGTGCCAGCAGGCTAGCGGGAGATAGCCACGAGCAGTACTTC	TRBD2	many	TRBV2	TRBJ2-7
CASSEGPGPANYGYTF	TGTGCCAGCAGTGAAGGCCCAGGCCCAGCTAACTATGGCTACACCTTC	.	.	TRBV6-1	TRBJ1-2
CASSTFIQETQYF	TGTGCCAGTAGTACCTTTATCCAAGAGACCCAGTACTTC	.	many	TRBV19	TRBJ2-5
CASSSGLAGSTQYF	TGTGCCAGCAGCTCGGGACTAGCGGGATCGACCCAGTACTTC	TRBD2	.	TRBV7-3	TRBJ2-5
CSARIYRGEAFF	TGCAGTGCTAGGATCTACAGGGGTGAAGCTTTCTTT	TRBD1	.	TRBV20-1	TRBJ1-1
CASSEASSRGGYTF	TGTGCCAGCAGTGAAGCGTCGTCCAGGGGTGGCTACACCTTC	.	many	TRBV6-1	TRBJ1-2
CASRKGQGPPVREQYF	TGTGCCAGCAGGAAGGGACAGGGGCCTCCTGTGAGAGAGCAGTACTTC	TRBD1	once	TRBV27	TRBJ2-7
CASLDSLVQTEAFF	TGTGCCAGCCTCGATTCTTTGGTCCAAACTGAAGCTTTCTTT	.	many	TRBV28	TRBJ1-1
CASSLVQGGSPLHF	TGTGCCAGCAGCTTAGTCCAGGGTGGTTCACCCCTCCACTTT	.	many	TRBV7-6	TRBJ1-6
CASSFAQNTEAFF	TGTGCCAGCAGTTTTGCACAGAACACTGAAGCTTTCTTT	.	many	TRBV27	TRBJ1-1
CATSEGKKGIDTQYF	TGTGCCACCAGTGAGGGCAAAAAGGGGATAGATACGCAGTATTTT	.	few	TRBV24-1	TRBJ2-3
CSARVDPGLAGQNKQFF	TGCAGTGCTAGAGTCGATCCGGGACTAGCGGGCCAGAACAAGCAGTTCTTC	TRBD2	many	TRBV20-1	TRBJ2-1
CASSEDQDPYGYTF	TGTGCCAGCAGTGAGGACCAGGACCCCTATGGCTACACCTTC	.	many	TRBV2	TRBJ1-2
CASKSGGANTGELFF	TGTGCCAGTAAGAGCGGGGGCGCGAACACCGGGGAGCTGTTTTTT	TRBD2	many	TRBV19	TRBJ2-2
CASSLKVNYGYTF	TGTGCCAGCAGTTTGAAAGTCAACTATGGCTACACCTTC	.	many	TRBV12-3/TRBV12-4	TRBJ1-2
CASSASGTGKTQYF	TGTGCCAGCAGTGCATCCGGGACAGGGAAGACCCAGTACTTC	TRBD1	.	TRBV6-1	TRBJ2-5
CSARAGTSGSYEQYF	TGCAGTGCTAGAGCGGGGACTAGCGGCTCCTACGAGCAGTACTTC	TRBD2	.	TRBV20-1	TRBJ2-7
CASRPGQEEAFF	TGTGCCAGCAGACCCGGACAGGAGGAAGCTTTCTTT	TRBD1	many	TRBV6-5	TRBJ1-1
CSVQENTEAFF	TGCAGCGTACAGGAGAACACTGAAGCTTTCTTT	.	.	TRBV29-1	TRBJ1-1